This T cell receptor beta chain was sequenced during a study of T cells in Graves' hyperthyroidism and ophthalmopathy. Study-wide results and caveats: In simple terms, a model built on 13 V-J features told ophthalmopathy apart from stable hyperthyroidism. It was a median about seven months before onset that the model predicted ophthalmopathy.

The V gene's germline CDR1 is MGHRA and CDR2 YSYEKL. Between the trimmed V and J ends, which lost 0 bases and 0 bases, there was a span of 14 bases. CDR3 length equals 17 residues. A few counts support this clonotype. What it binds is not known. Exclusions: uncontrolled infection, other autoimmune disease, pregnancy, lactation. Extraction of PBMCs used 8.5 to 10 ml of fresh peripheral blood. It was RNA transcripts that yielded the amplified TCR beta CDR3 regions. The HTBI primer set was used in a first-round RT-PCR of the TCR CDR3. From the multiplex PCR reads, TCRdb called clonotypes with MiXCR, one entry per CDR3 protein. The sample holds around 600,000 distinct CDR3 sequences, more than 15% seen once.

J is TRBJ1-1 and V is TRBV4-1; tentative D call: TRBD1 (5 bases). Sequences were obtained from blood. The clonotype originates from a woman aged 40-49 years with Graves' ophthalmopathy. CDR3 sequence: CASSQDLVGGMNTEAFF. The CDR3 DNA is TGCGCCAGCAGCCAAGATCTGGTCGGGGGAATGAACACTGAAGCTTTCTTT.